Listed below are T cell receptor beta chains from one sample, sequenced in a study of OX40 agonist ivuxolimab in advanced cancers. Some clones are missing from TCRdb's copy, which holds only in-frame ones; the method was immunoSEQ multiplex PCR. The sample holds more than 80,000 clones, over 75% seen once. The sequencing here drew on CD4+ or CD8+ T cells sorted from blood, taken in a trial of the OX40 agonist ivuxolimab. The receptor source for this set is an adult with an advanced solid tumor such as melanoma, head and neck, liver or kidney cancer. Both conserved end residues are part of each CDR3. A D gene is named only where the DNA matches it firmly. Not all rows give a size; the values are once, few, many and, for expanded clones, a class.

cdr3_nt cdr3_aa j_call d_call clone_size v_call
TGTGCCAGCAGCTTAGGGGGACTAGCGGACCAAAACATTCAGTACTTC CASSLGGLADQNIQYF TRBJ2-4 TRBD2 NA TRBV7-9
TGTGCCAGCAGCAAGACAGGGGCGGTTGGAAACACCATATATTTT CASSKTGAVGNTIYF TRBJ1-3 TRBD1 NA TRBV5-6
TGTGCCTGGGGGGACAGGGGGCGCGGTCAGCCCCAGCATTTT CAWGDRGRGQPQHF TRBJ1-5 TRBD1 few TRBV30
TGTGCCAGCAGTGCCCTGACAGGGAGGGACACTGAAGCTTTCTTT CASSALTGRDTEAFF TRBJ1-1 TRBD1 NA TRBV28
TGCAGCGTTGGGACAGTTGGAAACACCATATATTTT CSVGTVGNTIYF TRBJ1-3 NA NA TRBV29-1
TGTGCCAGCAGCTTGGCCGGCGCGGGGCCCTACGAGCAGTACTTC CASSLAGAGPYEQYF TRBJ2-7 NA few TRBV5-4
TGTGCCAGCAGCCTAGGTGGGCGGAGCGAGCAGTACTTC CASSLGGRSEQYF TRBJ2-7 NA NA TRBV7-8
TGTGCCATCAGTGACAGACTAGTGAACAATGAGCAGTTCTTC CAISDRLVNNEQFF TRBJ2-1 NA NA TRBV10-3
TGTGCCAGCAGCCCGGGCGTCGCTTCCTACACTGAAGCTTTCTTT CASSPGVASYTEAFF TRBJ1-1 NA NA TRBV9
TGCGCCAGCAGTGTGGGAGGGCTGGACAATGAGCAGTTCTTC CASSVGGLDNEQFF TRBJ2-1 TRBD2 NA TRBV5-1
TGTGCCAGCAGCTTGAGCGGGGGGTCCTACAATGAGCAGTTCTTC CASSLSGGSYNEQFF TRBJ2-1 TRBD2 NA TRBV7-2
TGTGCCAGCAGTGACCCCACAGATACGCAGTATTTT CASSDPTDTQYF TRBJ2-3 NA NA TRBV6-6
TGTGCCAGCAGTGTTGGGACAGGTAAGACTGAAGCTTTCTTT CASSVGTGKTEAFF TRBJ1-1 TRBD1 NA TRBV2
TGTGCCAGCAGCCCGAGTGAGGGGGAGACCCAGTACTTC CASSPSEGETQYF TRBJ2-5 NA NA TRBV7-7
TGCGCCAGCAGCTCAGAAAAGGGTGCTAACTATGGCTACACCTTC CASSSEKGANYGYTF TRBJ1-2 NA NA TRBV5-1
TGTGCCATCAGTGGGGGACTAGCGGAATACGAGCAGTACTTC CAISGGLAEYEQYF TRBJ2-7 TRBD2 NA TRBV10-3
TGTGCCAGCAGTAAGACAGGGTCAAGGGGCGAGCAGTACTTC CASSKTGSRGEQYF TRBJ2-7 TRBD1 NA TRBV27
TGTGCCAGTTCTTACAGGGGAAATTCACCCCTCCACTTT CASSYRGNSPLHF TRBJ1-6 TRBD1 NA TRBV6-5
TGTGCCAGCGTAGGCAGTGGGAACACTGAAGCTTTCTTT CASVGSGNTEAFF TRBJ1-1 NA NA TRBV6-1
TGTGCCAGCAGTTTAAGGGACAGATCCACTGAAGCTTTCTTT CASSLRDRSTEAFF TRBJ1-1 TRBD1 NA TRBV28
TGTGCCAGCAGCTTACAACTAGCGGGGGAGACCCAGTACTTC CASSLQLAGETQYF TRBJ2-5 TRBD2 NA TRBV7-2
TGTGCCAGCAGCGCGACTAGCGGGGGGTCGGAGACCCAGTACTTC CASSATSGGSETQYF TRBJ2-5 TRBD2 NA TRBV7-9
TGTGCCAGCAGTGCCGGGACGGGTGAGTGGGAGCAGTACTTC CASSAGTGEWEQYF TRBJ2-7 NA NA TRBV27
TGTGCCAGCAGTGTAGTGCAGGTCGCGGCCAAAAACATTCAGTACTTC CASSVVQVAAKNIQYF TRBJ2-4 NA NA TRBV2
TGTGCCAGCAGCTTCCAGTTGGAAATTCAACCCCTCCACTTT CASSFQLEIQPLHF TRBJ1-6 NA NA TRBV5-6
TGTGCCATCAGTGTGGATAGCGCGTCGTTCGAGCAGTACTTC CAISVDSASFEQYF TRBJ2-7 NA NA TRBV10-3
TGTGCCAGCAGTTTCATAGGGGAGACTTATGGCTACACCTTC CASSFIGETYGYTF TRBJ1-2 NA once TRBV27
TGTGCCAGTAGCTCCGGGACAGGGAAACCGAAACTGTTTTTT CASSSGTGKPKLFF TRBJ1-4 TRBD1 NA TRBV19
TGTGCCAGCAGCTTAGGGGGACAGTTCCAAGAGACCCAGTACTTC CASSLGGQFQETQYF TRBJ2-5 TRBD1 NA TRBV7-2
TGTGCCAGCAGCTTAGCCGGGACTAGCGGGGTCTACAATGAGCAGTTCTTC CASSLAGTSGVYNEQFF TRBJ2-1 TRBD2 NA TRBV7-9
TGTGCCAGCAGCACCAGGACAGGGGGTAACGAGCAGTACTTC CASSTRTGGNEQYF TRBJ2-7 TRBD1 NA TRBV6-5
TGTGCCAGCAGCCTCTACAGGGGCCGAGAAAAACTGTTTTTT CASSLYRGREKLFF TRBJ1-4 TRBD1 NA TRBV6-5
TGTGCCAGCAGCCGCCTCGCGGGGGGCGAGCAGTACTTC CASSRLAGGEQYF TRBJ2-7 TRBD2 NA TRBV7-6
TGTGCCAGCAGCTCGGGCTCCGCTGTCGACGAGCAGTACTTC CASSSGSAVDEQYF TRBJ2-7 NA NA TRBV5-6
TGTGCCAGCAGCCTAGACGGGCCTAACGGAAGGGAGCAGTTCTTC CASSLDGPNGREQFF TRBJ2-1 NA NA TRBV7-2
TGCGCCAGCAGCCAAGATCTGGGAGCAGCCGACTACGAGCAGTACTTC CASSQDLGAADYEQYF TRBJ2-7 NA NA TRBV4-3
TGTGCCAGCAGCCAGCAGGGGGGGAACACCGGGGAGCTGTTTTTT CASSQQGGNTGELFF TRBJ2-2 NA NA TRBV6-6
TGTGCCAGCAGCCTGGGGAACACCGGGGAGCTGTTTTTT CASSLGNTGELFF TRBJ2-2 NA NA TRBV14
TGTGCCAGCAGTAAAACAGGGGGGGAAAACATTCAGTACTTC CASSKTGGENIQYF TRBJ2-4 NA NA TRBV28
TGTGCCAGCTCCCAGGGGACCCATCACACTTGGGGCTACACCTTC CASSQGTHHTWGYTF TRBJ1-2 NA once TRBV18
TGTGCCAGCAGTAATCAGGGGGTCGGCACTGAAGCTTTCTTT CASSNQGVGTEAFF TRBJ1-1 TRBD1 NA TRBV2
TGTGCCAGCAGCGTAGCGTCTAGCGGGGGGCCGAGCCAAGAGACCCAGTACTTC CASSVASSGGPSQETQYF TRBJ2-5 TRBD2 NA TRBV9
TGTGCCAGCAGTTTACAGCTAGCGGCCAACGTCCTGACTTTC CASSLQLAANVLTF TRBJ2-6 NA NA TRBV28
TGTGCCATCAGGGGGACCCTAACATCGGGGCAGTACTTC CAIRGTLTSGQYF TRBJ2-7 NA NA TRBV10-3
TGTGCCAGTTCGGGACTTAACTACGAGCAGTACTTC CASSGLNYEQYF TRBJ2-7 NA NA TRBV27
TGTGCCAGCACCCCAGGACAGGGAGGGCCTGGAAACACCATATATTTT CASTPGQGGPGNTIYF TRBJ1-3 TRBD1 NA TRBV28
TGTGCCAGCAGCTTAGTGCGGGGGGCGGGCACCGGGGAGCTGTTTTTT CASSLVRGAGTGELFF TRBJ2-2 TRBD2 NA TRBV7-8
TGCGCCAGCAGCTTGGGGTCTAGCGGGGGACCAGAGACCCAGTACTTC CASSLGSSGGPETQYF TRBJ2-5 TRBD2 NA TRBV5-1
TGTGCCAGCAGCTTAGTCCCGGGGGCTAACGAGCAGTACTTC CASSLVPGANEQYF TRBJ2-7 NA NA TRBV7-2
TGTGCCAGCAGTTACTTGTCCGGGACTAGACGGAACATTCAGTACTTC CASSYLSGTRRNIQYF TRBJ2-4 TRBD2 NA TRBV6-5
TGCGCCAGCAGCTTGAGCACAGGGGGCATCAATGAGCAGTTCTTC CASSLSTGGINEQFF TRBJ2-1 TRBD1 NA TRBV5-1
TGTGCCAGCAGTCGCGGGGGGCACTACGAGCAGTACTTC CASSRGGHYEQYF TRBJ2-7 TRBD2 NA TRBV2
TGTGCCAGCAGCCAAGATAGGGCGGTAACTTTCTTT CASSQDRAVTFF TRBJ1-1 NA NA TRBV14
TGTGCCAGCTCACAACAGGGGACTCCCGTCCATGGCTACACCTTC CASSQQGTPVHGYTF TRBJ1-2 TRBD1 NA TRBV18
TGTGCCAGCAGTTTACCTCTGGACAGGGGATATAGCAATCAGCCCCAGCATTTT CASSLPLDRGYSNQPQHF TRBJ1-5 TRBD1 once TRBV27
TGTGCCAGCAGCCCTCTACAGGGGTATGAGCAGTTCTTC CASSPLQGYEQFF TRBJ2-1 TRBD1 NA TRBV7-3
TGTGCCATCAGTGTAGGGGGATCATTCTACGAGCAGTACTTC CAISVGGSFYEQYF TRBJ2-7 NA NA TRBV10-3
TGTGCCAGCAGCTCGGGACAGCGCACAGATACGCAGTATTTT CASSSGQRTDTQYF TRBJ2-3 TRBD1 NA TRBV11-2
TGTGCCAGCACACAGGGGGCGCGAGGAAACACCATATATTTT CASTQGARGNTIYF TRBJ1-3 TRBD1 once TRBV18
TGTGCCAGTAGTATTATCCCGGACGGTAGGGAGACCCAGTACTTC CASSIIPDGRETQYF TRBJ2-5 NA NA TRBV19